This T cell receptor (beta chain) was captured in a study of blood T cell repertoires in COVID-19. The CDR3 extends over 15 amino acids. Germline lookup yields CDR1 MNHEY and CDR2 SMNVEV (reference sequence). J was trimmed by 3 bases and V by 4 bases; bases with no gene match: 7. This clone was seen more than once but under ten times. Profiled with immunoSEQ multiplex PCR; TCRdb holds only in-frame clones, not every one. The sample records about 220,000 clones, roughly 84% being singletons. The chain joins TRBV27 to TRBJ2-7; 9 bases agree with TRBD1. The sequence derives from a man in his fifties or sixties with active or convalescent COVID-19. Sequencing was carried out using peripheral blood. CDR3 bases: TGTGCCAGCAGTTCCACCGGGACAGGGAACTACGAGCAGTACTTC. Its translation is CASSSTGTGNYEQYF.